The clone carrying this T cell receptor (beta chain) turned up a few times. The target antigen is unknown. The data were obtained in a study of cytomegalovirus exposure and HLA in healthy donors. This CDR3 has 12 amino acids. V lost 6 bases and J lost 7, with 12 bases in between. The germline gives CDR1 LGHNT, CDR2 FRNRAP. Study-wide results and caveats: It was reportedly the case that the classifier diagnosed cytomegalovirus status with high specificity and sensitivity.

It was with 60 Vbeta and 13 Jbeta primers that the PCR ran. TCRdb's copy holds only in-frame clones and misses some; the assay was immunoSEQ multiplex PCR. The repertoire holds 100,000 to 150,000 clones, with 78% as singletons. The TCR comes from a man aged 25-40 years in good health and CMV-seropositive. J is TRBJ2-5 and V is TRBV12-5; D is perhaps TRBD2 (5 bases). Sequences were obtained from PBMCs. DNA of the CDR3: TGTGCTAGTGGGCCGGACTCAGCGACCCAGTACTTC. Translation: CASGPDSATQYF.